One sample yielded the 24 T cell receptor beta chains listed below, sequenced in a study of lung T cells in sarcoidosis with Löfgren's syndrome. TCRdb re-derived calls from the reads in MiXCR, one entry per CDR3 protein. The profile shows about 9,400 distinct CDR3 sequences, less than 20% of them singletons. Sequencing was done on a sample of CD4+ T cells from bronchoalveolar lavage. Source of these receptors: a human donor with sarcoidosis (Löfgren's syndrome or another form), or a control subject (not recorded which).

As for this clonotype: The CDR3 carries no conserved terminal phenylalanine or tryptophan, so it likely arises from a read error. The limits of the CDR3 on the DNA are not certain, so only TCRdb's listed CDR3 is given. This chain connects TRBV28 to TRBJ2-7; TRBD1 is taken as the D call from the table, unchecked against the DNA. The CDR3 length equals 14 residues, ends included. From germline, CDR1 is MDHEN and CDR2 SYDVKM. CDR3 residues: CASSPGGTPYERYL.

This clonotype was detected many times. The V call is TRBV15, the J call TRBJ1-6; no firm D call. The CDR3 spans 16 residues. The V gene lost 1 base and the J gene lost 6 bases, with 13 bases spanning the gap. Germline-derived CDR1 and CDR2 are LNHNV and YYDKDF (reference sequence). The CDR3 region is CATSRGPVGSNSPLHF. CDR3 coding DNA: TGTGCCACCAGCAGAGGCCCCGTCGGTAGTAATTCACCCCTCCACTTT.

The rearrangement links TRBV5-1 to TRBJ2-3, with 9 positions matching TRBD2. J was trimmed by 1 base and V by 3 bases; bases with no gene match: 3. The CDR3 has 15 amino acids. CDR1 is SGHRS, CDR2 YFSETQ, per germline. The CDR3 DNA follows: TGCGCCAGCAGCTCAGCGGGAGGTCGCACAGATACGCAGTATTTT. This sequence encodes CASSSAGGRTDTQYF.

This clonotype showed up many times. The V call is TRBV6-1, the J call TRBJ2-3; D call uncertain. Germline loops: CDR1 MNHNS, CDR2 SASEGT. V was shortened by 6 bases and J by 2 bases, with 6 bases between the two germline ends. The CDR3 spans 12 residues. Here the CDR3 DNA reads TGTGCCAGCAGAAGGGACACAGATACGCAGTATTTT. Its protein product is CASRRDTDTQYF.

This clonotype is labeled medium-sized (0.01 to 0.1%). The chain has TRBV20-1 and TRBJ1-1; weak D call: TRBD1 (6 bases). Trimming removed 7 bases at V and 6 bases at J, with 18 bases between. Germline CDR1 DFQATT, CDR2 SNEGSKA (reference sequence). This CDR3 spans 13 amino acids. Here the CDR3 DNA reads TGCAGTGGTGAGACCAGGGGTGTCCCTGAAGCTTTCTTT. Its protein product is CSGETRGVPEAFF.

As to this clonotype: This may come from a read error, since a much larger clone is one base off. The V call is TRBV12-3 or TRBV12-4, the J call TRBJ2-7, with 8 bases fitting TRBD1. This CDR3 spans 15 amino acids. For the CDR3, the DNA is TGTGCCAGCAGTCCCCGAGGCAGGGGGCGGTACGGGCAGTACTTC. This sequence encodes CASSPRGRGRYGQYF.

This clonotype was counted many times. V usage is TRBV20-1 and J usage is TRBJ2-7; D ambiguous. Trimming stripped 0 bases from V and 3 bases from J, with 15 bases between. The CDR3 sequence is 15 residues long. Germline assignment: CDR1 DFQATT and CDR2 SNEGSKA (reference sequence). The CDR3 here is CSARELPARGYEQYF. CDR3 sequence (DNA): TGCAGTGCTAGAGAGCTACCCGCCAGAGGCTACGAGCAGTACTTC.

This clonotype was seen many times. CDR3 nucleotide sequence: TGTGCCAGCAGGTCCGGGACAGGGAGCACTGAAGCTTTCTTT. The encoded protein is CASRSGTGSTEAFF. The chain combines TRBV6-1 with TRBJ1-1; 9 nucleotides agree with TRBD1. From germline, CDR1 is MNHNS and CDR2 SASEGT. The junction had 6 bases not matched to a gene; V was cut back by 6 bases and J by 4 bases. The CDR3 extends over 14 amino acids.

By sample share, this clonotype is medium-sized. V gene TRBV20-1 combines with J gene TRBJ1-5; D call uncertain. CDR1 is DFQATT and CDR2 is SNEGSKA in the germline V gene (reference sequence). Trimming left V 4 bases short and J 3 bases short, with 7 bases between. This CDR3 is 12 amino acids long. The CDR3 DNA sequence: TGCAGTGCTATGTTGTCCAATCAGCCCCAGCATTTT. Translating it yields CSAMLSNQPQHF.

This clonotype was recorded at least ten times. V is TRBV27 and J is TRBJ2-7, with 7 bases lining up with TRBD1. The CDR3 has 15 residues. Germline V gene sequence: CDR1 MNHEY, CDR2 SMNVEV (reference sequence). With 3 bases clipped from V and 2 bases from J, the junction kept 7 bases outside the gene matches. CDR3 residues: CASSFWVGTAYEQYF. The CDR3 DNA sequence: TGTGCCAGCAGTTTCTGGGTTGGGACAGCCTACGAGCAGTACTTC.

This clonotype counts as medium-sized. The V and J genes are TRBV20-1 and TRBJ1-1; 8 nucleotides align to TRBD1. Unmatched junction bases numbered 9, after V lost 6 bases and J lost 6 bases. The CDR3 is 13 residues long. Germline-derived CDR1 and CDR2 are DFQATT and SNEGSKA (reference sequence). As DNA, the CDR3 is TGCAGTGCCCCCCAGGGGGCTAGGGCTGAAGCTTTCTTT. Protein: CSAPQGARAEAFF.

The sample holds many counts of this clonotype. The V and J genes are TRBV7-6 and TRBJ2-3; 9 nucleotides agree with TRBD1. Germline CDR1 SGHVS, CDR2 FNYEAQ. The junction had 7 bases not matched to a gene; V was cut back by 5 bases and J by 1 base. CDR3 length equals 16 residues. The CDR3: CASSTTGGFGTDTQYF. CDR3 DNA: TGTGCCAGCAGCACTACAGGGGGCTTTGGCACAGATACGCAGTATTTT.

In its sample, this clonotype was seen a few times. A much larger clone lies a single base off, so this may be a read error. V is TRBV19 and J is TRBJ1-1; 7 bases match TRBD1. V was pared by 6 bases and J by 5 bases, with 12 bases of the junction left unmatched. This CDR3 is built from 15 residues. Germline CDR1 and CDR2: LNHDA and SQIVND (reference sequence). Here the CDR3 reads CASRSIRDSGTEAFF. CDR3 nucleotide sequence: TGTGCCAGTAGATCAATCAGGGACAGTGGAACTGAAGCTTTCTTT. Full variable domain (missing parts from reference TRBV19 and TRBJ1-1): DGGITQSPKYLFRKEGQNVTLSCEQNLNHDAMYWYRQDPGQGLRLIYYSQIVNDFQKGDIAEGYSVSREKKESFPLTVTSAQKNPTAFYLCASRSIRDSGTEAFFGQGTRLTVV.

This clonotype was seen repeatedly, ten times or more. This sequence joins TRBV12-3 or TRBV12-4 and TRBJ2-5; 7 nucleotides line up with TRBD1. The CDR3 has 16 residues. V was pared by 3 bases and J by 1 base, with 8 bases of the junction left unmatched. As DNA, the CDR3 is TGTGCCAGCAGTTTTACCGGCAGGGGGTTCCAAGAGACCCAGTACTTC. Translation gives CASSFTGRGFQETQYF.

By share of the sample, this clonotype is medium-sized. The rearrangement joins TRBV27 to TRBJ1-6, with D hard to call. This CDR3 contains 14 residues. Between the trimmed V and J ends, which lost 1 base and 6 bases, there was a span of 7 bases. The V gene's germline CDR1 is MNHEY and CDR2 SMNVEV (reference sequence). CDR3: CASSLWAGNSPLHF. CDR3 nucleotide sequence: TGTGCCAGCAGTTTATGGGCCGGTAATTCACCCCTCCACTTT.

This clonotype was detected ten times or more. V and J are TRBV4-2 and TRBJ1-6, with D hard to call. The germline V gene encodes CDR1 LGHNA and CDR2 YNFKEQ. CDR3 length: 16 amino acids. Between the trimmed V and J ends, which lost 0 bases and 6 bases, there was a span of 12 bases. The CDR3 here is CASSQDIGVANSPLHF. DNA of the CDR3: TGTGCCAGCAGCCAAGATATAGGAGTCGCTAATTCACCCCTCCACTTT.

This clonotype was seen repeatedly, ten times or more. The rearrangement links TRBV20-1 to TRBJ2-5, with D maybe TRBD2 (5 bases). The CDR3 sequence is 12 residues long. CDR1 is DFQATT and CDR2 is SNEGSKA in the germline V gene (reference sequence). The V end was cut by 1 base, the J end by 5 bases, with 8 bases between. The CDR3 loop reads CSARARGETQYF. DNA for the CDR3: TGCAGTGCTAGAGCCCGCGGGGAGACCCAGTACTTC.

This clonotype is deemed medium-sized (0.01 to 0.1%). The chain links TRBV6-2 or TRBV6-3 to TRBJ2-2; possible D gene TRBD2, 6 bases. Deletions cut 4 bases from V and 6 bases from J, with 18 bases between. The CDR3 extends over 16 amino acids. CDR1 and CDR2 from the germline V gene are MNHEY and SVGEGT. The CDR3 protein is CASSWPGVRGSGELFF. CDR3 DNA: TGTGCCAGCAGTTGGCCGGGGGTTAGGGGATCCGGGGAGCTGTTTTTT.

J is TRBJ2-7 and V is TRBV30, with D possibly matching TRBD1 (6 bases). Germline loops: CDR1 GTSNPN, CDR2 SVGIG (reference sequence). V lost 8 bases and J lost 6, with 17 bases in between. The CDR3 is 12 amino acids. CDR3 nucleotide sequence: TGTGCCAGCCTAATGGGGGCCTCCGAGCAGTACTTC. It encodes CASLMGASEQYF.

Many counts were recorded for this clonotype. The J gene is TRBJ2-3, the V gene TRBV24-1; the D is unclear. CDR3 length: 13 residues. CDR1 KGHDR and CDR2 SFDVKD come from the germline V gene. Trimming cost V 4 bases and J 6 bases, with 10 bases left between them. The CDR3 coding sequence is TGTGCCACCAGTGAGATGGGTTTGGATACGCAGTATTTT. Translation gives CATSEMGLDTQYF.

This clonotype was detected ten times or more. The CDR3, as DNA: TGTGCCAGCACCGATCCCGGACAGGGGGCGGGCTACACCTTC. Translated: CASTDPGQGAGYTF. V and J are TRBV28 and TRBJ1-2; 11 bases align to TRBD1. After removal of 7 bases from V and 8 bases from J, the junction contained 9 bases not matched to a gene. Germline V CDR1 and CDR2: MDHEN, SYDVKM. The CDR3 is 14 residues long.

To note about this clonotype: The germline gene is not matched at one end of the junction; a read error may be the cause. This rearrangement joins TRBV6-1 to TRBJ2-7, with D hard to call. The CDR3 runs 15 residues. Germline V gene data show CDR1 as MNHNS and CDR2 as SASEGT. The CDR3 is CASSGLRVASYEQYF. The CDR3 region has the DNA TGTGCCAGCAGTGGGCTGCGTGTGGCTTCCTACGAACAGTACTTC.

At least ten counts were recorded for this clonotype. The chain employs TRBV4-2 and TRBJ2-1; 8 bases are a match to TRBD2. The junction had 10 bases not matched to a gene; V was cut back by 4 bases and J by 8 bases. The CDR3 consists of 15 residues. Germline V gene sequence: CDR1 LGHNA, CDR2 YNFKEQ. The CDR3 protein is CASSLGAGTRDEQFF. For the CDR3, the DNA is TGTGCCAGCAGCCTCGGCGCCGGGACTAGAGATGAGCAGTTCTTC.

This clonotype is judged medium-sized. J is TRBJ1-1 and V is TRBV7-9, with 8 bases that match TRBD1. Germline lookup yields CDR1 SEHNR and CDR2 FQNEAQ (reference sequence). V shed 4 bases and J 5 bases; nucleotides not matched to a gene: 6. The CDR3 consists of 14 residues. CDR3 DNA: TGTGCCAGCAGCTATTCAGGGGGCGGAACTGAAGCTTTCTTT. Its translation: CASSYSGGGTEAFF.